At least ten counts were recorded for the clone carrying this T cell receptor (beta chain). The antigen is not known. The sample comes from a study of neurological immune-mediated disorders. Study-wide findings and caveats: HTLV-1-associated myelopathy led in TCR clonal expansion, while multiple sclerosis ranked lowest, below healthy controls.

CDR1 and CDR2 from the germline V gene are DFQATT and SNEGSKA (reference sequence). The CDR3 sequence is 14 residues long. Trimming pared 2 bases from V and 0 bases from J, leaving 10 bases between. cDNA synthesis was performed by 5'RACE with 10-nucleotide random UMIs. TCRdb re-called the 5' RACE reads with MiXCR, one entry per CDR3 protein. The sample lists around 69,000 distinct CDR3 sequences, roughly a tenth occurring once. Time point denoted: longitudinal time-point 1 (baseline). PBMCs stored at -80 C, numbering 2 million, were the origin of the unsorted libraries. The sequencing input was PBMCs. The V call is TRBV20-1, the J call TRBJ1-1; weak D call: TRBD1 (5 bases). This sequence originates from a man under 40 in good health. The CDR3 protein is CSARFQGMNTEAFF. The CDR3 nucleotides are TGCAGTGCTAGATTTCAGGGAATGAACACTGAAGCTTTCTTT.